Sequencing of this T cell receptor (beta chain) was carried out in a study of control samples from healthy donors and cancer patients. Profiled with immunoSEQ multiplex PCR; TCRdb holds only in-frame clones, not every one. The table lists over 65,000 clones, around 94% of them singletons, with under 7.5% in the top ten. Sequenced sample: blood. This clonotype was sampled from a woman between 40 and 50 years old in good health.

The CDR3 reads CASSIHREETQYF. CDR3 nucleotide sequence: TGTGCCAGCAGTATCCACAGGGAAGAGACCCAGTACTTC. The chain combines TRBV6-6 with TRBJ2-5, with a tentative D call TRBD1 (6 bases). The CDR3 has 13 residues. Germline loops: CDR1 MNHNY, CDR2 SVGAGI (reference sequence). The V end was cut by 5 bases, the J end by 3 bases, with 10 bases between.